This TCR beta chain emerged from a study of blood T cell repertoires in COVID-19. Overall study context: Material from acute and convalescent COVID-19 was sourced from the United States, Italy and Spain.

Profiled with immunoSEQ multiplex PCR; TCRdb holds only in-frame clones, not every one. The sample includes about 200,000 clones, 75% to 90% of them seen just once. CDR1 GTSNPN and CDR2 SVGIG come from the germline V gene (reference sequence). This CDR3 comprises 12 residues. Trimming cost V 2 bases and J 5 bases, with 9 bases left between them. This clone was seen a few times. This TCR was sampled from a man in his 60s who had recovered from COVID-19. The V gene is TRBV30, the J gene TRBJ1-1, with a weak D call TRBD1 (5 bases). The sequenced sample was peripheral blood. CDR3 bases: TGTGCCTGGAGTCGGGGGAGGACTGAAGCTTTCTTT. Translating gives CAWSRGRTEAFF.